The 5 T cell receptor beta chains below all came from one sample that was sequenced in a study of T-cell reconstitution after alpha-beta-depleted transplantation in children. For TCRbeta, the library was prepared with unique molecular identifiers. TCRdb ran MiXCR on the PCR reads and lists one entry per CDR3 protein. Seen here are roughly 500,000 distinct CDR3 sequences, roughly 33% observed once, and the top ten hold 2% to 2.5%. Sequencing used PBMCs from the stem cell graft donor, obtained from the stem cell graft. The receptor set was obtained from a human donor who donated a stem cell graft to a child with aplastic anemia.

The chain combines TRBV9 with TRBJ2-5, with 7 bases matching TRBD1. Germline V gives CDR1 SGDLS, CDR2 YYNGEE. The CDR3 runs 16 residues. V shed 4 bases, J shed 4 bases, and the junction held 13 bases outside the gene matches. CDR3 loop: CASSTRSTGQAETQYF. CDR3 DNA: TGTGCCAGCAGCACCCGCTCGACAGGGCAGGCAGAGACCCAGTACTTC.

This clonotype was found a few times. The rearrangement uses TRBV12-3 or TRBV12-4 and TRBJ2-6; 9 nucleotides agree with TRBD1. The CDR3 extends over 17 amino acids. Trimming at V came to 2 bases and at J to 0 bases, leaving 2 bases not matched to a gene. In DNA form, the CDR3 reads TGTGCCAGCAGTTTAAGGACAGGGGACTCTGGGGCCAACGTCCTGACTTTC. Encoded protein: CASSLRTGDSGANVLTF.

The V gene is TRBV21-1, the J gene TRBJ2-1; the D call in the table, TRBD2, was not verified against the DNA. TRBV21-1 is classified as a pseudogene. This CDR3 is built from 18 residues. The CDR3 nucleotides are TGTGCCAGCAGCTCCCCGGAAAGACTAGCGGGGGAGTACAATGAGCAGTTCTTC. Its translation is CASSSPERLAGEYNEQFF.

The genes are TRBV28 and TRBJ2-7; 7 bases align to TRBD2. Trimming at V came to 3 bases and at J to 3 bases, leaving 2 bases not matched to a gene. The CDR3 has 13 amino acids. The germline V gene has CDR1 MDHEN and CDR2 SYDVKM. The CDR3 bases are TGTGCCAGCAGTTTTTGGGGGGGCTACGAGCAGTACTTC. Amino acids: CASSFWGGYEQYF.

V is TRBV10-3 and J is TRBJ1-6, with 8 bases lining up with TRBD1. The CDR3 is 16 amino acids. Per germline, CDR1 ENHRY and CDR2 SYGVKD. J was trimmed by 7 bases and V by 3 bases; bases with no gene match: 8. The CDR3 is CAISDPRTGQNSPLHF. The CDR3 DNA sequence: TGTGCCATCAGTGATCCAAGGACAGGGCAAAATTCACCCCTCCACTTT.